These T cell receptor beta chains were read from a single sample in a study of cytomegalovirus exposure and HLA in healthy donors. TCRdb keeps only in-frame clones here, not all; method: immunoSEQ multiplex PCR. The repertoire holds approximately 59,000 clones, with over 90% as singletons. The sequencing input was PBMCs. Receptors originate from a man younger than 35 in good health and CMV-seropositive. Each CDR3 is given with its conserved first and last residue. The D gene is left open where the match is weak.

TRBJ2-7 | NA | TRBV11-3 | CASSLGGGGGEQYF | TGTGCCAGCAGCTTAGGAGGGGGTGGTGGCGAGCAGTACTTC
TRBJ2-2 | NA | TRBV6-5 | CASVRRNTGELFF | TGTGCCAGCGTTCGGAGAAACACCGGGGAGCTGTTTTTT
TRBJ2-3 | NA | TRBV5-1 | CASSWEVLGTQYF | TGCGCCAGCAGCTGGGAGGTCTTAGGTACGCAGTATTTT
TRBJ2-1 | NA | TRBV10-1 | CASARAQNNEQFF | TGCGCCAGCGCGCGGGCTCAGAACAATGAGCAGTTCTTC
TRBJ2-7 | NA | TRBV5-1 | CASTEDGSYEQYF | TGCGCCAGCACGGAGGACGGATCCTACGAGCAGTACTTC
TRBJ1-1 | TRBD1 | TRBV18 | CASSPTGAMNTEAFF | TGTGCCAGCTCACCGACAGGGGCGATGAACACTGAAGCTTTCTTT
TRBJ2-3 | TRBD2 | TRBV2 | CASKGLAGGGGTDTQYF | TGTGCCAGCAAAGGACTAGCGGGAGGCGGAGGCACAGATACGCAGTATTTT
TRBJ2-3 | TRBD2 | TRBV27 | CASSLGTLAGGDTQYF | TGTGCCAGCAGTTTGGGGACTCTAGCGGGAGGGGATACGCAGTATTTT
TRBJ2-7 | NA | TRBV6-1 | CASGRTRISHEQYF | TGTGCCAGCGGCCGGACAAGAATATCGCACGAGCAGTACTTC
TRBJ2-1 | NA | TRBV10-1 | CASSASSYNEQFF | TGCGCCAGCAGTGCTAGCTCCTACAATGAGCAGTTCTTC
TRBJ1-4 | TRBD1 | TRBV19 | CASGTGGQPGEKLFF | TGTGCCAGTGGAACAGGGGGCCAGCCGGGGGAAAAACTGTTTTTT
TRBJ2-7 | TRBD2 | TRBV7-6 | CASSFGLAGGSYEQYF | TGTGCCAGCAGCTTCGGACTAGCGGGGGGTTCCTACGAGCAGTACTTC
TRBJ1-3 | TRBD1 | TRBV7-9 | CASSSRTGSSGNTIYF | TGTGCCAGCAGCTCTAGGACAGGAAGCTCTGGAAACACCATATATTTT
TRBJ2-1 | TRBD2 | TRBV30 | CAWSVQGGRWGHNEQFF | TGTGCCTGGAGTGTACAAGGCGGGAGGTGGGGCCACAATGAGCAGTTCTTC
TRBJ2-3 | TRBD2 | TRBV7-8 | CASSWGLAGADTQYF | TGTGCCAGCAGCTGGGGACTAGCGGGAGCAGATACGCAGTATTTT
TRBJ2-7 | TRBD1 | TRBV7-9 | CASSPSGTGTYEQYF | TGTGCCAGCAGCCCATCCGGGACAGGGACCTACGAGCAGTACTTC
TRBJ2-5 | NA | TRBV10-3 | CAISESGGETQYF | TGTGCCATCAGTGAGTCTGGGGGGGAGACCCAGTACTTC
TRBJ2-6 | NA | TRBV7-3 | CASSRLRSSGANVLTF | TGTGCCAGCAGCCGCCTGCGGTCATCTGGGGCCAACGTCCTGACTTTC
TRBJ2-3 | TRBD2 | TRBV30 | CAWSSGGTTTSTDTQYF | TGTGCCTGGAGTTCCGGCGGGACTACCACTAGCACAGATACGCAGTATTTT
TRBJ2-1 | NA | TRBV11-3 | CASSLDSSYNEQFF | TGTGCCAGCAGCTTAGACTCGTCCTACAATGAGCAGTTCTTC
TRBJ1-2 | TRBD1 | TRBV29-1 | CSGRQGAYGYTF | TGCAGCGGCCGACAGGGGGCTTATGGCTACACCTTC
TRBJ2-3 | TRBD2 | TRBV9 | CASSVVAGGTDTQYF | TGTGCCAGCAGCGTAGTGGCGGGGGGCACAGATACGCAGTATTTT
TRBJ1-5 | NA | TRBV28 | CASSSNRAPNQPQHF | TGTGCCAGCAGTTCAAACAGGGCTCCGAATCAGCCCCAGCATTTT
TRBJ2-7 | TRBD2 | TRBV30 | CAWSLGLAGGVVQYF | TGTGCCTGGAGCCTCGGACTAGCGGGGGGTGTCGTGCAGTACTTC
TRBJ2-7 | NA | TRBV6-1 | CASIPGGLPWEQYF | TGTGCCAGCATCCCAGGTGGGCTACCCTGGGAGCAGTACTTC
TRBJ1-2 | NA | TRBV16 | CASSHLINRVTNYGYTF | TGTGCCAGCAGCCATTTGATAAACAGGGTAACCAACTATGGCTACACCTTC
TRBJ1-5 | NA | TRBV6-1 | CASSGLDQPQHF | TGTGCCAGCAGTGGACTGGATCAGCCCCAGCATTTT